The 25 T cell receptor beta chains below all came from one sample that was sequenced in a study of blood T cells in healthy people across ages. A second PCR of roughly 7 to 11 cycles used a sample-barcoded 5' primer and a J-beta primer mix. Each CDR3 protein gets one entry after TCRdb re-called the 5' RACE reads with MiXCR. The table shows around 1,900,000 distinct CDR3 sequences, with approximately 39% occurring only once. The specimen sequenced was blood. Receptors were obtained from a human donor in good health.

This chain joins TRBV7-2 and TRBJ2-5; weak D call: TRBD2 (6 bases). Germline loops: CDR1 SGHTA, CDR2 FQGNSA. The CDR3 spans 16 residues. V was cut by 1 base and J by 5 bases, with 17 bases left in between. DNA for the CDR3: TGTGCCAGCAGCTTAGGGGCCGGAGGGGTGGAGGAGACCCAGTACTTC. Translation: CASSLGAGGVEETQYF.

Here the CDR3 DNA reads TGCGCCAGCAGCCCAGAAAGGACACAGGGGCCTGATAATGAAAAACTGTTTTTT. This translates into CASSPERTQGPDNEKLFF. The rearrangement links TRBV4-1 to TRBJ1-4; 7 bases map to TRBD1. Trimming took 4 bases from V and 4 from J; bases not matched to a gene: 15. Germline values: CDR1 MGHRA, CDR2 YSYEKL. There are 18 residues in the CDR3.

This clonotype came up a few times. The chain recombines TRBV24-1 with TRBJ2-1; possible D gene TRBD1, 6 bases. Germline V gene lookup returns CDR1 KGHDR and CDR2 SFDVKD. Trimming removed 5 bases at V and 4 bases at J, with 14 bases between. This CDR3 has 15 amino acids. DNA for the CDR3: TGTGCCACCAGTGGGGGCAGGGGATCTTACAATGAGCAGTTCTTC. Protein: CATSGGRGSYNEQFF.

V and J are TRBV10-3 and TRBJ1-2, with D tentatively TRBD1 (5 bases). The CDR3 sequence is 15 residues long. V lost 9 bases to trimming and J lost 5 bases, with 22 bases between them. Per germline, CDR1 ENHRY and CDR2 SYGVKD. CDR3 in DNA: TGTGCCATTCTCAGTCGAGGGGAACCCAAGTATGGCTACACCTTC. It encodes CAILSRGEPKYGYTF.

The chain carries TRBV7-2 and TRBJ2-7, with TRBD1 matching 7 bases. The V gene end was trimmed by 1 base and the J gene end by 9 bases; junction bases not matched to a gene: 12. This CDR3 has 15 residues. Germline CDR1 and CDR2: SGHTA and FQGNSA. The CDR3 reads CASSLGGTAGWGQYF. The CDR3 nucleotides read TGTGCCAGCAGCTTAGGTGGGACAGCTGGTTGGGGGCAGTACTTC.

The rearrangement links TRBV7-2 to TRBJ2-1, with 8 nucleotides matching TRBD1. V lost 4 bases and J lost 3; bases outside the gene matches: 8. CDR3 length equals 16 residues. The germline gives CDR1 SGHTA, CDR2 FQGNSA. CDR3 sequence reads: CASSSLAGGIYNEQFF. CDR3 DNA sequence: TGTGCCAGCAGCTCCCTGGCAGGGGGCATCTACAATGAGCAGTTCTTC.

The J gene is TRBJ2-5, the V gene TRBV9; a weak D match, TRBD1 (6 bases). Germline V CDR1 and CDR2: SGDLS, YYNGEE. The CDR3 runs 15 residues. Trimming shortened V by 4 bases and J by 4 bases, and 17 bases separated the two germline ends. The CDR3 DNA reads TGTGCCAGCAGCACCGGGGCAGGGGTTTCAGAGACCCAGTACTTC. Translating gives CASSTGAGVSETQYF.

The CDR3 DNA follows: TGCGCCAGCAGCTTGGCCGGGGGGACAGGGGCAGATACGCAGTATTTT. It is translated as CASSLAGGTGADTQYF. V usage is TRBV5-1 and J usage is TRBJ2-3, with 10 bases identical to TRBD1. Losses at the gene ends were 0 bases for V and 4 bases for J; bases not matched to a gene: 5. This CDR3 has 16 residues. The germline V gene has CDR1 SGHRS and CDR2 YFSETQ.

In DNA form, the CDR3 reads TGTGCCAGCAGGCAACGGACTGCCTCGGCAAGCGAGCAGTACTTC. This codes for CASRQRTASASEQYF. The chain links TRBV12-3 or TRBV12-4 to TRBJ2-7, with D possibly TRBD2 on 5 matching bases. V was shortened by 6 bases and J by 6 bases, with 21 bases between the two germline ends. CDR3 length: 15 residues.

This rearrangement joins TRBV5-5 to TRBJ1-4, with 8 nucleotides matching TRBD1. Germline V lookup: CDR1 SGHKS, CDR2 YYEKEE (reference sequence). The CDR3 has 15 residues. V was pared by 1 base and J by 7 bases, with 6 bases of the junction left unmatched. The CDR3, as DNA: TGTGCCAGCAGCTTGTGGAGTACAGGGGGTGAAAAACTGTTTTTT. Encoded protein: CASSLWSTGGEKLFF.

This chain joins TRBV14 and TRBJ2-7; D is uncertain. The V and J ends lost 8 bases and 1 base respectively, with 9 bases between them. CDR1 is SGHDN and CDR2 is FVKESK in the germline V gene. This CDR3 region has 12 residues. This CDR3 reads CASGLPSYEQYF. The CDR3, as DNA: TGTGCCAGCGGCCTACCGTCCTACGAGCAGTACTTC.

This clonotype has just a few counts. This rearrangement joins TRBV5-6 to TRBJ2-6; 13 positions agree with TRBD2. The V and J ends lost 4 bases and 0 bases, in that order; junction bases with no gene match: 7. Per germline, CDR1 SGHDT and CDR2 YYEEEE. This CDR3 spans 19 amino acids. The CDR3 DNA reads TGTGCCAGCAGCCCCGGGGGGACTAGCGGGGACTCTGGGGCCAACGTCCTGACTTTC. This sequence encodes CASSPGGTSGDSGANVLTF. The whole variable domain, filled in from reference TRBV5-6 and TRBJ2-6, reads DAGVTQSPTHLIKTRGQQVTLRCSPKSGHDTVSWYQQALGQGPQFIFQYYEEEERQRGNFPDRFSGHQFPNYSSELNVNALLLGDSALYLCASSPGGTSGDSGANVLTFGAGSRLTVL.

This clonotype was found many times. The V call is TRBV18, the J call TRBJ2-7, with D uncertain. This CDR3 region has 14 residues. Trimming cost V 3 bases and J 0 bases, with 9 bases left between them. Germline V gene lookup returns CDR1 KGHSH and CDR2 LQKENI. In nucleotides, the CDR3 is TGTGCCAGCTCACCCCTTGGGGTCTCCTACGAGCAGTACTTC. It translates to CASSPLGVSYEQYF.

For the CDR3, the DNA is TGTGCCAGCAGCCATCCTCAGGGGAGGGTCGTAGAAGATACGCAGTATTTT. The encoded protein is CASSHPQGRVVEDTQYF. The genes are TRBV3-1 and TRBJ2-3, with a tentative D call TRBD2 (7 bases). This CDR3 has 17 amino acids. Per germline, CDR1 LGHDT and CDR2 YNNKEL (reference sequence). V was pared by 3 bases and J by 5 bases, with 21 bases between.

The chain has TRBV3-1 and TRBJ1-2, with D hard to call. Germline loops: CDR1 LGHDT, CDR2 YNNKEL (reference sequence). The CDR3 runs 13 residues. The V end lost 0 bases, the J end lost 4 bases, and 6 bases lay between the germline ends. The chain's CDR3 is CASSQDMSYGYTF. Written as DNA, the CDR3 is TGTGCCAGCAGCCAAGATATGAGCTATGGCTACACCTTC.

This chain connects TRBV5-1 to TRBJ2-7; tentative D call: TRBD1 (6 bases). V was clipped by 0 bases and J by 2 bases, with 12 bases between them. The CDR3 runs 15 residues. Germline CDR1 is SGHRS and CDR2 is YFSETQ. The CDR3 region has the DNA TGCGCCAGCAGCTTGGCCGTCAGGGGTCCCTACGAGCAGTACTTC. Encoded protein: CASSLAVRGPYEQYF.

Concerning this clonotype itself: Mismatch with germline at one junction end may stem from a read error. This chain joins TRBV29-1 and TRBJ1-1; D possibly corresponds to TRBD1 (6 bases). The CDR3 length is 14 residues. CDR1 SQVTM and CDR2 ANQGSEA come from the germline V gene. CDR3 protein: CSVVGTRGNTGAFF. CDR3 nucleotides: TGCAGCGTTGTTGGGACTAGGGGGAACACTGGAGCTTTCTTT.

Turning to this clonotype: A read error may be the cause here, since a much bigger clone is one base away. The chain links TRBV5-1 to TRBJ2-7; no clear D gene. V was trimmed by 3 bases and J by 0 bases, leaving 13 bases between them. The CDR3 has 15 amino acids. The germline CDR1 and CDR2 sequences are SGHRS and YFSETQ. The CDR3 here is CASSSGLESSYEQYF. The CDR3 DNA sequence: TGCGCCAGCAGCTCTGGGCTAGAAAGCTCCTACGAGCAGTACTTC.

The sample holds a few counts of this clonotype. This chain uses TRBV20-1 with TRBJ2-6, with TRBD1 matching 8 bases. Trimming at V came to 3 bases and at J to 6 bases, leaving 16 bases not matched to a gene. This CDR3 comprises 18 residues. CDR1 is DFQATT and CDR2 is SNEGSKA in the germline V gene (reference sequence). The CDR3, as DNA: TGCAGTGCTAGTGGTTTGGACAGGGTAGTTGGTGTGGCCAACGTCCTGACTTTC. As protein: CSASGLDRVVGVANVLTF.

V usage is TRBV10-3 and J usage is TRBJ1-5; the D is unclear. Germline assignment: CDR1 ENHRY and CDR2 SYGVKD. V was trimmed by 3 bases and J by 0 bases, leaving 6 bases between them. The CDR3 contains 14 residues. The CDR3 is CAISDDNSNQPQHF. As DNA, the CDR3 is TGTGCCATCAGTGACGACAATAGCAATCAGCCCCAGCATTTT.

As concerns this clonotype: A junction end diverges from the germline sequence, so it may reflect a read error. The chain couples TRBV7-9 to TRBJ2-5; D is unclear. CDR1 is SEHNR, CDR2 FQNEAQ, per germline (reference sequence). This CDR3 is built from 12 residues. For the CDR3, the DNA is TGTGCCGGCAGCTTACCCCAGAGGACCCAGTACTTC. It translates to CAGSLPQRTQYF.

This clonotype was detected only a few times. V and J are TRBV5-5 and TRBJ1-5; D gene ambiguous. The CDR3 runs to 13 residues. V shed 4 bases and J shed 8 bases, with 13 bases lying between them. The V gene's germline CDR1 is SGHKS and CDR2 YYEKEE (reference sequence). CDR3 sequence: CASSPVLAKPQHF. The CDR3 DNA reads TGTGCCAGCAGCCCCGTTTTAGCGAAGCCCCAGCATTTT.

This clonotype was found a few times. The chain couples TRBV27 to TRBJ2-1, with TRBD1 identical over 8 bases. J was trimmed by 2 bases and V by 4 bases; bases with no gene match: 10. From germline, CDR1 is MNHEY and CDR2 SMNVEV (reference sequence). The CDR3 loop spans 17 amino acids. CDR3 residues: CASSSPPRTGTYNEQFF. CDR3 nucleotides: TGTGCCAGCAGTTCTCCCCCGAGGACAGGGACCTACAATGAGCAGTTCTTC.

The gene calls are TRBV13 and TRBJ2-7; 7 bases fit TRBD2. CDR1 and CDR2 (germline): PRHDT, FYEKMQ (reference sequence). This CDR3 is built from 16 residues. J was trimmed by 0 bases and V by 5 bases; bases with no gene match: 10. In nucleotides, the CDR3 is TGTGCCAGCAGCCAGGCAGCGGGGTGGAGCTCCTACGAGCAGTACTTC. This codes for CASSQAAGWSSYEQYF.

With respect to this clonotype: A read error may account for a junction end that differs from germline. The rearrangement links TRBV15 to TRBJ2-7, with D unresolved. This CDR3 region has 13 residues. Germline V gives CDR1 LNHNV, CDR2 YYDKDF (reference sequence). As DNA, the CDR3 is TGTACCACCAGCAGAGATCTAGGTTACGAGCAGTACTTC. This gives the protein CTTSRDLGYEQYF.